This TCR beta chain appears in the sequencing data of a study of blood T cell repertoires in COVID-19. In the study overall: Specimens from acute and convalescent COVID-19 originated in the United States, Italy and Spain. PBMCs, B-cell-depleted T cells, or T cells were the source of the cDNA or gDNA that made up the material.

In germline, CDR1 is LNHDA, CDR2 SQIVND (reference sequence). This CDR3 contains 13 residues. V was pared by 6 bases and J by 0 bases, with 0 bases of the junction left unmatched. Original data processing: Reference gene primer amplification gave nucleated cell count estimates. Method: immunoSEQ multiplex PCR; TCRdb's copy keeps in-frame clones and lacks some. That table gives V, J and clone size, and the DNA gave D and trimming. The data show 85,000 to 100,000 clones, with around 86% seen just once and 27% held by the top ten. This TCR was sampled from a man in his fifties with active or convalescent COVID-19. This sequence joins TRBV19 and TRBJ2-7, with 9 bases fitting TRBD2. The source material was peripheral blood. In DNA, the CDR3 is TGTGCCAGTAGGACTAGCGGCTCCTACGAGCAGTACTTC. Translation: CASRTSGSYEQYF.